This entry lists 7 T cell receptor beta chains sequenced from one sample in a study of beta chain features in type 1 diabetes. cDNA synthesis used the whole RNA isolate, giving expressed TCRB sequences. Libraries were prepared by immunoSEQ multiplex PCR; TCRdb keeps only in-frame clonotypes and omits some of them. The table lists approximately 140,000 clones, 6.9% of them singletons. The sample was central memory CD4+ T cells from blood. These receptors originate from a woman aged 25 to 39 in good health.

The CDR3 region is CASSLGLAGGLSYEQYF. The CDR3 DNA is TGTGCCAGCAGCTTGGGGCTAGCGGGAGGCCTATCCTACGAGCAGTACTTC. The chain links TRBV5-4 to TRBJ2-7, with 11 bases identical to TRBD2. CDR1 and CDR2 from the germline V gene are SGHNT and YYREEE (reference sequence). V was clipped by 0 bases and J by 1 base; unmatched bases: 6. The CDR3 spans 17 residues.

This clone was seen ten or more times. The CDR3 here is CASSLVGTSGLYNEQFF. CDR3 DNA: TGTGCCAGCAGCTTAGTTGGGACTAGCGGGCTATACAATGAGCAGTTCTTC. V usage is TRBV11-1 and J usage is TRBJ2-1, with 12 bases that match TRBD2. Germline trimming cut 1 base from V and 4 bases from J; bases unmatched to any gene: 5. The CDR3 contains 17 residues. CDR1 is SGHAT, CDR2 FQDESV, per germline (reference sequence).

This clone was seen a few times. The chain links TRBV7-6 to TRBJ2-7; 12 bases align to TRBD1. Trimming cost V 0 bases and J 8 bases; bases outside gene matches: 11. CDR3 length equals 17 residues. Germline V gene sequence: CDR1 SGHVS, CDR2 FNYEAQ. The CDR3 nucleotides are TGTGCCAGCAGCTTAGCGCGTGGGACAGGGGGCCCCCCTAAGCAGTACTTC. It codes for CASSLARGTGGPPKQYF.

This clone was detected ten times or more. This rearrangement joins TRBV18 to TRBJ1-1, with D uncertain. Germline V lookup: CDR1 KGHSH, CDR2 LQKENI. V was cut by 3 bases and J by 2 bases, with 16 bases left in between. The CDR3 runs 16 residues. In DNA, the CDR3 is TGTGCCAGCTCACCCCGTCGTGGGCAGATCAACACTGAAGCTTTCTTT. It encodes CASSPRRGQINTEAFF.

The V and J genes are TRBV18 and TRBJ2-7; 8 bases map to TRBD1. CDR1 KGHSH and CDR2 LQKENI come from the germline V gene. The CDR3 covers 14 residues. The trim removed 6 bases at V and 3 bases at J, leaving 7 bases unmatched. The CDR3 nucleotides are TGTGCCAGCTCCTCGGGACAGGATTACTACGAGCAGTACTTC. Its translation: CASSSGQDYYEQYF.

This clone was found a few times. The V and J genes are TRBV28 and TRBJ2-3; TRBD2 matches at 9 bases. The CDR3 covers 16 residues. CDR1 is MDHEN, CDR2 SYDVKM, per germline. Trimming removed 7 bases from V and 4 bases from J; junction bases left unmatched: 12. CDR3 DNA sequence: TGTGCCAGCACCTCTCACATAGCGGGAGTGGCAGATACGCAGTATTTT. It encodes CASTSHIAGVADTQYF.

This clone was detected only a few times. V is TRBV20-1 and J is TRBJ2-1; 7 positions match TRBD2. Germline CDR1 is DFQATT and CDR2 is SNEGSKA (reference sequence). The CDR3 sequence is 11 residues long. V shed 6 bases and J 9 bases; nucleotides not matched to a gene: 5. CDR3 in DNA: TGCAGTGCCGGACTAGTTGCTGAGCAGTTCTTC. It translates to CSAGLVAEQFF.